This is a list of T cell receptor beta chains from one sample in a study of shared T cell receptors in the human thymus. Profiling relied on immunoSEQ multiplex PCR, and the TCRdb table lists in-frame clones only, not all of them. Of approximately 760,000 clones in the sample, approximately 85% were seen once. Separately, the same data were catalogued under a study of human thymus T cells.

The sample taken for sequencing was thymocytes. These receptors were obtained from a girl under three years old with a congenital heart defect. The CDR3 runs from the conserved cysteine through the conserved F or W. Fields, in order: clone size, D gene, J gene, V gene, CDR3 DNA, CDR3 protein. The D gene is left open where the match is weak. Expanded clones get a size class; other rows say once, few or many, or leave the size out.

clone size: -
D gene: -
J gene: TRBJ1-5
V gene: TRBV4-1
CDR3 DNA: TGCGCCAGCAGCCAAGCCCAGGGGCCGCGTCAGCCCCAGCATTTT
CDR3 protein: CASSQAQGPRQPQHF

clone size: -
D gene: TRBD1
J gene: TRBJ1-2
V gene: TRBV5-6
CDR3 DNA: TGTGCCAGCAGCTCGACCTGGACAGGGATCTATGGCTACACCTTC
CDR3 protein: CASSSTWTGIYGYTF

clone size: -
D gene: -
J gene: TRBJ1-4
V gene: TRBV28
CDR3 DNA: TGTGCCAGCAGTTTACATGGGGGGATGTTCGGGAATGAAAAACTGTTTTTT
CDR3 protein: CASSLHGGMFGNEKLFF

clone size: -
D gene: TRBD1
J gene: TRBJ1-5
V gene: TRBV19
CDR3 DNA: TGTGCCAGTAGTATTGGCCCGACAGGGCCCTATCAGCCCCAGCATTTT
CDR3 protein: CASSIGPTGPYQPQHF

clone size: -
D gene: TRBD1
J gene: TRBJ2-7
V gene: TRBV5-1
CDR3 DNA: TGCGCCAGCAGCTTGGGTTCCGGGACAGGGTGGCACGAGCAGTACTTC
CDR3 protein: CASSLGSGTGWHEQYF

clone size: -
D gene: -
J gene: TRBJ1-5
V gene: TRBV2
CDR3 DNA: TGTGCCAGCAGTGGAGGGGCAGGGGTAGGGAATCAGCCCCAGCATTTT
CDR3 protein: CASSGGAGVGNQPQHF

clone size: few
D gene: -
J gene: TRBJ2-5
V gene: TRBV14
CDR3 DNA: TGTGCCAGCAGCCAAGAGGGGCGAGGAGTGACCCAGTACTTC
CDR3 protein: CASSQEGRGVTQYF

clone size: -
D gene: TRBD1
J gene: TRBJ1-2
V gene: TRBV7-9
CDR3 DNA: TGTGCCAGCAGCTCGGGACAGGGGGCTAACTATGGCTACACCTTC
CDR3 protein: CASSSGQGANYGYTF

clone size: -
D gene: TRBD1
J gene: TRBJ1-2
V gene: TRBV14
CDR3 DNA: TGTGCCAGCAGCCAAGCAGGACAGGTACCTTCCGACTATGGCTACACCTTC
CDR3 protein: CASSQAGQVPSDYGYTF

clone size: -
D gene: -
J gene: TRBJ2-1
V gene: TRBV28
CDR3 DNA: TGTGCCAGCAGTTACTCTTCTGACAGTTCCTACAATGAGCAGTTCTTC
CDR3 protein: CASSYSSDSSYNEQFF

clone size: -
D gene: -
J gene: TRBJ2-1
V gene: TRBV5-6
CDR3 DNA: TGTGCCAGCAGCTTACACCCGGCCAGTCAGGGTAAGGTAAATGAGCAGTTCTTC
CDR3 protein: CASSLHPASQGKVNEQFF

clone size: once
D gene: TRBD1
J gene: TRBJ1-1
V gene: TRBV5-6
CDR3 DNA: TGTGCCAGCAGAACAGGGGGGCTCATGAACACTGAAGCTTTCTTT
CDR3 protein: CASRTGGLMNTEAFF

clone size: -
D gene: TRBD1
J gene: TRBJ1-2
V gene: TRBV28
CDR3 DNA: TGTGCCAGCAGTTCGACAGGGAACTATGGCTACACCTTC
CDR3 protein: CASSSTGNYGYTF

clone size: -
D gene: TRBD1
J gene: TRBJ1-2
V gene: TRBV4-1
CDR3 DNA: TGCGCCAGCAGCCAGGGGACAGGCAATAACTATGGCTACACCTTC
CDR3 protein: CASSQGTGNNYGYTF

clone size: -
D gene: TRBD2
J gene: TRBJ2-1
V gene: TRBV7-8
CDR3 DNA: TGTGCCAGCAGTTTAAGCGGGGATGAGCAGTTCTTC
CDR3 protein: CASSLSGDEQFF

clone size: -
D gene: -
J gene: TRBJ1-2
V gene: TRBV7-9
CDR3 DNA: TGTGCCAGCAGCCTCGGACGGGGAAACTATGGCTACACCTTC
CDR3 protein: CASSLGRGNYGYTF

clone size: -
D gene: -
J gene: TRBJ2-6
V gene: TRBV4-3
CDR3 DNA: TGCGCCAGCAGCCAAGCCCGAAAGGGGGAAGACTCTGGGGCCAACGTCCTGACTTTC
CDR3 protein: CASSQARKGEDSGANVLTF

clone size: -
D gene: -
J gene: TRBJ1-2
V gene: TRBV6-5
CDR3 DNA: TGTGCCAGCAGTTACTCGGTCCTGGGGGTCTACAGGGTCTACACCTTC
CDR3 protein: CASSYSVLGVYRVYTF

clone size: -
D gene: -
J gene: TRBJ1-6
V gene: TRBV12-5
CDR3 DNA: TGTGCTAGTGGGGTTTCGGTCACTTCCTTCTCCTATAATTCACCCCTCCACTTT
CDR3 protein: CASGVSVTSFSYNSPLHF

clone size: -
D gene: -
J gene: TRBJ2-7
V gene: TRBV27
CDR3 DNA: TGTGCCAGCAGTTTTAATCCCTTAAACAGCACCCCCTACGAGCAGTACTTC
CDR3 protein: CASSFNPLNSTPYEQYF

clone size: -
D gene: TRBD1
J gene: TRBJ2-7
V gene: TRBV30
CDR3 DNA: TGTGCCTGGAGTTCCGGGACAGGGGGCCCCTACGAGCAGTACTTC
CDR3 protein: CAWSSGTGGPYEQYF

clone size: -
D gene: TRBD1
J gene: TRBJ1-1
V gene: TRBV7-3
CDR3 DNA: TGTGCCAGCAGGTCCGGGACAGAGAACACTGAAGCTTTCTTT
CDR3 protein: CASRSGTENTEAFF

clone size: -
D gene: TRBD1
J gene: TRBJ2-1
V gene: TRBV7-2
CDR3 DNA: TGTGCCAGCAGCTTAGCCGGGACAGGAGGATCCAATGAGCAGTTCTTC
CDR3 protein: CASSLAGTGGSNEQFF